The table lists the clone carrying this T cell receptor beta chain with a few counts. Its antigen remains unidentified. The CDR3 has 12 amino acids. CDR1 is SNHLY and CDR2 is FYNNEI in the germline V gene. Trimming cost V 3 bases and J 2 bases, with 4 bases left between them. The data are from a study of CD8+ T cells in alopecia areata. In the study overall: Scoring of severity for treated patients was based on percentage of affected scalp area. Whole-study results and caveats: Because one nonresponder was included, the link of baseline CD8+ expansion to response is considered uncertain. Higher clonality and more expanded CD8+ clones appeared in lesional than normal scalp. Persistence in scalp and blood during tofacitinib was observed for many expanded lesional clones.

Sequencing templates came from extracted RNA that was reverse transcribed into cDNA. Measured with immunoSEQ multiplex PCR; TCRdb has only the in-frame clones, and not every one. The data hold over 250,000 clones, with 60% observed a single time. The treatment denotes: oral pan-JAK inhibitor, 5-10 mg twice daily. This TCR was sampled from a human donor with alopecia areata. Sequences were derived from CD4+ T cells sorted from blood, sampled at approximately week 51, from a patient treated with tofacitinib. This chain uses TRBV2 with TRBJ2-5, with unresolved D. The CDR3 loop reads CASSEIQETQYF. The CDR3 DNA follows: TGTGCCAGCAGTGAGATTCAAGAGACCCAGTACTTC.